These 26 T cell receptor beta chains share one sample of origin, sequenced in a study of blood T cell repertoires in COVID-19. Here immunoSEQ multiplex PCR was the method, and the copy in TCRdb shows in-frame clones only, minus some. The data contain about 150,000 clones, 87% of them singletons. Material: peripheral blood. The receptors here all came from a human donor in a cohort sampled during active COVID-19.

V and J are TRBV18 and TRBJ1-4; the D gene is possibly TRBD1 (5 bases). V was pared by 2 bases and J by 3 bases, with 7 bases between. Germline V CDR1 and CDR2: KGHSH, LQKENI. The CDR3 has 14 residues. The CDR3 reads CASSPSGPNEKLFF. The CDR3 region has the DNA TGTGCCAGCTCACCATCAGGGCCTAATGAAAAACTGTTTTTT.

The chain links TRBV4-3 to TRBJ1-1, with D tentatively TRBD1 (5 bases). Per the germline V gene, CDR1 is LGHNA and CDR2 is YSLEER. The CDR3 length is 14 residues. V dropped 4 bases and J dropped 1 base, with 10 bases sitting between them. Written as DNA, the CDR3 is TGCGCCAGCAGCCTCGTAGGGGAGAACACTGAAGCTTTCTTT. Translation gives CASSLVGENTEAFF.

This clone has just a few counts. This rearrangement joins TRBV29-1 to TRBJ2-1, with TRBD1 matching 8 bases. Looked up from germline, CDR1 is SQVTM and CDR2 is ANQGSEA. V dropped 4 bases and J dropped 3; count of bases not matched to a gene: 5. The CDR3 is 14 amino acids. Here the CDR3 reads CSVAEGTGYNEQFF. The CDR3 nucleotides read TGCAGCGTTGCGGAGGGGACAGGCTACAATGAGCAGTTCTTC.

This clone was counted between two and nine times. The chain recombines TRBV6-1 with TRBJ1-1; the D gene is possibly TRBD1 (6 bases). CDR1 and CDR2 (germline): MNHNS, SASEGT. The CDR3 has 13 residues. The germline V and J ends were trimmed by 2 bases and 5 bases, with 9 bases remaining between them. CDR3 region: CASSELQGTEAFF. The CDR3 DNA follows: TGTGCCAGCAGTGAACTACAGGGAACTGAAGCTTTCTTT.

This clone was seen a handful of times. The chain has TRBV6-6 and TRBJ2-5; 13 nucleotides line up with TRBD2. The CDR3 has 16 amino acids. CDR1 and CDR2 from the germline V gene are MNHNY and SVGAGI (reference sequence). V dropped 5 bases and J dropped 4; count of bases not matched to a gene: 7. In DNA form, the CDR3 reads TGTGCCAGCAGTAGGACTAGCGGGAGAGGGGGAGAGACCCAGTACTTC. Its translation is CASSRTSGRGGETQYF.

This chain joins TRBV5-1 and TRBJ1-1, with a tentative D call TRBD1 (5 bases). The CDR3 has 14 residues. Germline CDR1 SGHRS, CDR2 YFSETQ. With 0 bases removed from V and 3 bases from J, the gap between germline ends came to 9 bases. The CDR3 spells CASSLGQSDTEAFF. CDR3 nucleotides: TGCGCCAGCAGCTTGGGACAGAGTGACACTGAAGCTTTCTTT.

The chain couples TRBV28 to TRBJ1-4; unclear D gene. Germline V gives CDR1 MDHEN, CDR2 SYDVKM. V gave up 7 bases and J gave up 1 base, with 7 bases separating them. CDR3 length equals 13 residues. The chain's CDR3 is CASKRGTNEKLFF. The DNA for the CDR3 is TGTGCCAGCAAACGGGGAACTAATGAAAAACTGTTTTTT.

The CDR3 region is CASSLDRGSDQPQHF. The CDR3 DNA reads as TGTGCCAGCAGCTTGGACAGGGGATCCGATCAGCCCCAGCATTTT. The chain employs TRBV5-5 and TRBJ1-5, with 7 bases fitting TRBD1. The CDR3 extends over 15 amino acids. The junction had 5 bases not matched to a gene; V was cut back by 0 bases and J by 5 bases. Germline V gene data show CDR1 as SGHKS and CDR2 as YYEKEE (reference sequence).

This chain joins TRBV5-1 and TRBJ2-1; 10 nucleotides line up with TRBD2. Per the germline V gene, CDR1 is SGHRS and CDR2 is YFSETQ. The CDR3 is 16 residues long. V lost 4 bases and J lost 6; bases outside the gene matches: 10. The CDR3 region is CASSVGPGTSANEQFF. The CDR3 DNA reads TGCGCCAGCAGCGTGGGGCCCGGGACTAGCGCCAATGAGCAGTTCTTC.

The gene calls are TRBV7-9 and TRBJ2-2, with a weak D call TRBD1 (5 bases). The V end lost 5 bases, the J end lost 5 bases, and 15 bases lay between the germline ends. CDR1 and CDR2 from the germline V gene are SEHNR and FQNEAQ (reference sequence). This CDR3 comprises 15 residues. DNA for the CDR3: TGTGCCAGCAGCGCCCCTGGCTACAGGACCGGGGAGCTGTTTTTT. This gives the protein CASSAPGYRTGELFF.

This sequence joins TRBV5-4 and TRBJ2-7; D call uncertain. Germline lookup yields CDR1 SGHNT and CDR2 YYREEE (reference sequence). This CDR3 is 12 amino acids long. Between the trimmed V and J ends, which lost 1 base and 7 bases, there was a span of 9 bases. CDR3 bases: TGTGCCAGCAGCTTGTTCTTCGGGGAGCAGTACTTC. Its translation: CASSLFFGEQYF.

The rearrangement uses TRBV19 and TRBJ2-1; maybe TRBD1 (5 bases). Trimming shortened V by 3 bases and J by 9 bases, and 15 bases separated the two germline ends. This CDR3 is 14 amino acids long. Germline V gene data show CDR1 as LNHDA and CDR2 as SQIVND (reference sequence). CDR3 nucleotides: TGTGCCAGTAGTATCTCAGGGTTGGTTGTTGAGCAGTTCTTC. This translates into CASSISGLVVEQFF.

Here the CDR3 DNA reads TGTGCCAGCAGCCGCCGGGGACAGGGGGGCACCGGGGAGCTGTTTTTT. This codes for CASSRRGQGGTGELFF. The chain joins TRBV7-9 to TRBJ2-2; 11 nucleotides line up with TRBD1. Germline lookup yields CDR1 SEHNR and CDR2 FQNEAQ (reference sequence). CDR3 length equals 16 residues. Trimming took 5 bases from V and 4 from J; bases not matched to a gene: 6. The whole variable domain, filled in from reference TRBV7-9 and TRBJ2-2, reads DTGVSQNPRHKITKRGQNVTFRCDPISEHNRLYWYRQTLGQGPEFLTYFQNEAQLEKSRLLSDRFSAERPKGSFSTLEIQRTEQGDSAMYLCASSRRGQGGTGELFFGEGSRLTVL.

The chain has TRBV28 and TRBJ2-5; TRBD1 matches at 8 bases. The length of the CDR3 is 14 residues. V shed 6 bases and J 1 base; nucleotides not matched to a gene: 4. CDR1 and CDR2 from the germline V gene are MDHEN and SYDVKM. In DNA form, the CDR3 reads TGTGCCAGCAGATTCACAGGGGGCCAAGAGACCCAGTACTTC. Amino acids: CASRFTGGQETQYF.

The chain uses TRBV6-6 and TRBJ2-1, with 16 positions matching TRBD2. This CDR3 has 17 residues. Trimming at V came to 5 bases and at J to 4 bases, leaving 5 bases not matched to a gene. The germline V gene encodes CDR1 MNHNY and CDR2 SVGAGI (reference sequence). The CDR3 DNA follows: TGTGCCAGCAGTCACCCGGGACTAGCGGGAGGGTACAATGAGCAGTTCTTC. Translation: CASSHPGLAGGYNEQFF.

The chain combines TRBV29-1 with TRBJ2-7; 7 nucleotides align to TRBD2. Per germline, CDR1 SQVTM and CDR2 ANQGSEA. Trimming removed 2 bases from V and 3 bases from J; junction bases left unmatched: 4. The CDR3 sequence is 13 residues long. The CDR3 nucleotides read TGCAGCGTTGAACCCCGCGGGAGCTACGAGCAGTACTTC. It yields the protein CSVEPRGSYEQYF.

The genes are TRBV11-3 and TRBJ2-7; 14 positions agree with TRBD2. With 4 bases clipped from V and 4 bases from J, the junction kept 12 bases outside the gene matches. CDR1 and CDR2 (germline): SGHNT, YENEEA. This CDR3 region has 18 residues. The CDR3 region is CASSYRGETSGRAYEQYF. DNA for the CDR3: TGTGCCAGCAGCTACAGGGGAGAGACTAGCGGGAGGGCTTACGAGCAGTACTTC.

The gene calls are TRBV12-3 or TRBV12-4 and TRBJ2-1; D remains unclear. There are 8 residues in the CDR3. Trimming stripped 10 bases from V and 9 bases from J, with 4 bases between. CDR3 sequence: CATSEQFF. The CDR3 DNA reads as TGTGCCACTAGTGAGCAGTTCTTC.

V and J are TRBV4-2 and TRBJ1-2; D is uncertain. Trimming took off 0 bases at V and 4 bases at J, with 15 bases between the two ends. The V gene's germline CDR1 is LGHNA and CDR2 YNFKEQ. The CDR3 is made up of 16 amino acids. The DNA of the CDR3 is TGTGCCAGCAGCCAAGATGAGGCAGCCTCGTTCTATGGCTACACCTTC. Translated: CASSQDEAASFYGYTF.

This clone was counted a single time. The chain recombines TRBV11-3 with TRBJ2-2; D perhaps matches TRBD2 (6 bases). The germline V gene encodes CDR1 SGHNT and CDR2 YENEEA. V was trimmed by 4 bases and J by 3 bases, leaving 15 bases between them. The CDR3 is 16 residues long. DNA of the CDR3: TGTGCCAGCAGCTATGGGGGGTTTCGGGACACCGGGGAGCTGTTTTTT. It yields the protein CASSYGGFRDTGELFF.

The DNA of the CDR3 is TGTGCCAGCAGCTTAGACAGGGCCGAGACCCAGTACTTC. Translated, it gives CASSLDRAETQYF. The chain is built from TRBV7-9 and TRBJ2-5; D might be TRBD1 (6 bases). The CDR3 runs to 13 residues. V gave up 1 base and J gave up 5 bases, with 8 bases separating them. Germline lookup yields CDR1 SEHNR and CDR2 FQNEAQ (reference sequence).

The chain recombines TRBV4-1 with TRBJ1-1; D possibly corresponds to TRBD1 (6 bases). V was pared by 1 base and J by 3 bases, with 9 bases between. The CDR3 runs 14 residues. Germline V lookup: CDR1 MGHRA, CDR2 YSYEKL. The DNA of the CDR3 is TGCGCCAGCAGCCAAGGCCAGGGGCACACTGAAGCTTTCTTT. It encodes CASSQGQGHTEAFF.

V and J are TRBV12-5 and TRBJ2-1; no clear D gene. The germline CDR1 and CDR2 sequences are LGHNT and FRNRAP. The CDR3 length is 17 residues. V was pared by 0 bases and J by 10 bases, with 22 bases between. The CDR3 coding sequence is TGTGCTAGTGGTTTGGTACATAGGCTAGAGGCCACCCCGGAGCAGTTCTTC. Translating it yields CASGLVHRLEATPEQFF.

The CDR3 sequence: CASSPSTGITYGYTF. The CDR3 DNA is TGTGCCAGCAGCCCCTCGACAGGAATCACCTATGGCTACACCTTC. The rearrangement joins TRBV28 to TRBJ1-2; tentative D call: TRBD1 (6 bases). The germline V gene encodes CDR1 MDHEN and CDR2 SYDVKM. The ends were cut back, 6 bases at V and 4 bases at J, with 18 bases in the middle. The CDR3 length is 15 residues.

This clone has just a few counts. The DNA of the CDR3 is TGTGCCAGCAGCCAGGACTTGGTCTATGGCTACACCTTC. Protein product: CASSQDLVYGYTF. The chain joins TRBV5-5 to TRBJ1-2; unclear D gene. Trimming cost V 4 bases and J 4 bases, with 11 bases left between them. The germline CDR1 and CDR2 sequences are SGHKS and YYEKEE (reference sequence). CDR3 length: 13 residues. Full variable domain (missing parts from reference TRBV5-5 and TRBJ1-2): DAGVTQSPTHLIKTRGQQVTLRCSPISGHKSVSWYQQVLGQGPQFIFQYYEKEERGRGNFPDRFSARQFPNYSSELNVNALLLGDSALYLCASSQDLVYGYTFGSGTRLTVV.

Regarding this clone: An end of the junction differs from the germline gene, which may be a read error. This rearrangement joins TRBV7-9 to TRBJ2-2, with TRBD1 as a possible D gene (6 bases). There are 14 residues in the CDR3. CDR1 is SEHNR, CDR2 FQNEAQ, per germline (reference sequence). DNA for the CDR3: TGTGCCAGCAAACAGGGACCGAACGCCGGGGAGCTGTTTTTT. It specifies CASKQGPNAGELFF.